This is a list of T cell receptor beta chains from one sample in a study of blood T cells in healthy people across ages. TCRdb re-derived calls from the 5' RACE reads in MiXCR, one entry per CDR3 protein. Here the sample spans under 800,000 distinct CDR3 sequences, around a fifth being singletons. Sequencing used blood. Every receptor here comes from an older man in good health. The CDR3 runs from the conserved cysteine through the conserved F or W. A D gene is named only where the DNA matches it firmly. Only part of the rows carry a size: once, few, many, or a class if the clone is expanded.

CDR3aa | CDR3nt | j_gene | abundance | v_gene | d_gene
CASSHDGEQYF | TGCGCCAGCAGCCACGACGGCGAGCAGTACTTC | TRBJ2-7 | NA | TRBV4-1 | NA
CASSVGSQGASPLHF | TGTGCCAGCAGCGTAGGGTCCCAGGGCGCTTCACCCCTCCACTTT | TRBJ1-6 | few | TRBV9 | NA
CSVDSENTQYF | TGCAGCGTTGATTCGGAAAATACGCAGTATTTT | TRBJ2-3 | NA | TRBV29-1 | NA
CSVEGVLAGAGNEQFF | TGCAGCGTTGAGGGGGTCCTAGCGGGAGCGGGTAATGAGCAGTTCTTC | TRBJ2-1 | NA | TRBV29-1 | TRBD2
CASSPGPSNEKLFF | TGTGCCAGCAGTCCGGGTCCTTCTAATGAAAAACTGTTTTTT | TRBJ1-4 | NA | TRBV12-3/TRBV12-4 | NA
CAISGGGTGELFF | TGTGCCATCAGTGGGGGCGGTACCGGGGAGCTGTTTTTT | TRBJ2-2 | NA | TRBV10-3 | NA
CASSRGTSREQYF | TGTGCCAGCAGTCGCGGGACTAGCAGGGAGCAGTACTTC | TRBJ2-5 | NA | TRBV28 | TRBD2
CASSLYYGGYTF | TGTGCCAGCAGCCTGTATTACGGGGGCTACACCTTC | TRBJ1-2 | few | TRBV5-8 | NA
CASSLGGTNTGELFF | TGTGCCAGCAGCTTGGGCGGGACGAACACCGGGGAGCTGTTTTTT | TRBJ2-2 | many | TRBV5-6 | NA
CASSLSAGGREQFF | TGTGCCAGCAGTTTATCGGCGGGGGGTCGCGAGCAGTTCTTC | TRBJ2-1 | NA | TRBV28 | TRBD2
CSTGHSNTEAFF | TGCAGTACAGGACACTCGAACACTGAAGCTTTCTTT | TRBJ1-1 | NA | TRBV20-1 | NA
CASSFGTANYGYTF | TGTGCCAGCAGCTTCGGGACAGCCAACTATGGCTACACCTTC | TRBJ1-2 | NA | TRBV5-6 | TRBD1
CASSLYGTGGYYQDTQYF | TGTGCCAGCAGCTTATATGGGACAGGGGGATACTATCAGGATACGCAGTATTTT | TRBJ2-3 | NA | TRBV7-9 | TRBD1
CASRLAGASFF | TGTGCCAGCAGGCTAGCGGGGGCCTCGTTCTTC | TRBJ2-5 | NA | TRBV6-2/TRBV6-3 | TRBD2
CSARNTQGTEAFF | TGCAGTGCTAGAAACACACAGGGCACTGAAGCTTTCTTT | TRBJ1-1 | few | TRBV20-1 | NA
CASNEGRLYNSPLHF | TGTGCCAGCAATGAGGGCCGACTATATAATTCACCCCTCCACTTT | TRBJ1-6 | few | TRBV2 | NA
CASLFAGGKTDTQYF | TGTGCCAGCCTTTTTGCCGGAGGGAAAACAGATACGCAGTATTTT | TRBJ2-3 | NA | TRBV12-3/TRBV12-4 | NA
CASSVGGILRNEQFF | TGTGCCAGCAGCGTAGGGGGGATCCTTAGGAATGAGCAGTTCTTC | TRBJ2-1 | NA | TRBV9 | NA
CASSLGSWVQETQYF | TGCGCCAGCAGCTTGGGATCTTGGGTGCAAGAGACCCAGTACTTC | TRBJ2-5 | few | TRBV5-1 | NA
CASSLARSGGLGEQYF | TGCGCCAGCAGCTTGGCAAGGAGTGGGGGGTTAGGCGAGCAGTACTTC | TRBJ2-7 | many | TRBV5-1 | NA
CASSAVNYGYTF | TGTGCCAGCAGCGCTGTCAACTATGGCTACACCTTC | TRBJ1-2 | NA | TRBV9 | NA
CASRGSLGADTQYF | TGTGCCAGCAGGGGTTCTTTGGGGGCAGATACGCAGTATTTT | TRBJ2-3 | few | TRBV28 | NA
CASSQGTHKGNTIYF | TGTGCCAGCAGCCAAGGGACACATAAAGGAAACACCATATATTTT | TRBJ1-3 | NA | TRBV3-1 | NA
CASSYYVAGHEQFF | TGTGCCAGCAGTTACTATGTAGCTGGCCATGAGCAGTTCTTC | TRBJ2-1 | few | TRBV6-5 | NA
CASNSGTSGTNSYYEQYF | TGTGCCAGCAACTCCGGGACTAGCGGGACAAATTCCTACTACGAGCAGTACTTC | TRBJ2-7 | few | TRBV5-6 | TRBD2
CAVRTGSLHNEQFF | TGTGCCGTAAGGACTGGCAGTCTCCACAATGAGCAGTTCTTC | TRBJ2-1 | NA | TRBV10-3 | NA
CASSIDRTEEAFF | TGTGCCAGTAGTATAGATCGGACAGAAGAAGCTTTCTTT | TRBJ1-1 | once | TRBV19 | NA
CASSQDPGTRQYF | TGTGCCAGCAGCCAAGACCCAGGGACTCGTCAGTACTTC | TRBJ2-4 | many | TRBV3-1 | NA
CASSQIGGMSNQPQHF | TGTGCCAGCAGCCAAATAGGGGGCATGAGCAATCAGCCCCAGCATTTT | TRBJ1-5 | few | TRBV4-2 | TRBD1
CASRPAATETQYF | TGTGCCAGCAGGCCCGCGGCAACCGAGACCCAGTACTTC | TRBJ2-5 | NA | TRBV7-2 | NA
CASSPQGAFYEQYF | TGTGCCAGCTCACCTCAGGGGGCTTTCTACGAGCAGTACTTC | TRBJ2-7 | few | TRBV18 | TRBD1
CASSRGTGGYNEQFF | TGTGCCAGCAGCAGAGGGACAGGAGGCTACAATGAGCAGTTCTTC | TRBJ2-1 | NA | TRBV27 | TRBD1
CATSSRDNNEQFF | TGTGCCACCAGCAGCCGGGACAACAATGAGCAGTTCTTC | TRBJ2-1 | NA | TRBV15 | NA
CASRGTESSYNEQFF | TGTGCCAGCAGAGGGACAGAAAGCTCCTACAATGAGCAGTTCTTC | TRBJ2-1 | few | TRBV7-2 | TRBD1
CASSLAREGPFVGTDTQYF | TGCGCCAGCAGCTTGGCGCGGGAGGGCCCCTTCGTTGGCACAGATACGCAGTATTTT | TRBJ2-3 | NA | TRBV5-1 | TRBD2
CASSPYLGSGTETQYF | TGTGCCAGCAGCCCCTACCTGGGTAGCGGGACAGAGACCCAGTACTTC | TRBJ2-5 | few | TRBV7-2 | TRBD2
CASSRDRFSAKNIQYF | TGTGCCAGTAGTCGCGACAGGTTCAGTGCCAAAAACATTCAGTACTTC | TRBJ2-4 | NA | TRBV2 | NA
CASSQSSGRASETQYF | TGTGCCAGCAGCCAATCTAGCGGGAGGGCCTCGGAGACCCAGTACTTC | TRBJ2-5 | few | TRBV4-2 | TRBD2
CASSEDRTRGNTIYF | TGTGCCAGCAGCGAGGACAGGACGCGTGGAAACACCATATATTTT | TRBJ1-3 | NA | TRBV6-1 | TRBD1
CASRAWGVDRVNNEQFF | TGCGCCAGCAGGGCATGGGGCGTGGACAGGGTTAACAATGAGCAGTTCTTC | TRBJ2-1 | few | TRBV5-1 | TRBD1
CSASGGKNTGELFF | TGCAGTGCTAGTGGCGGAAAGAACACCGGGGAGCTGTTTTTT | TRBJ2-2 | NA | TRBV20-1 | NA
CASSPRQQETQYF | TGTGCCAGCAGTCCCCGACAGCAAGAGACCCAGTACTTC | TRBJ2-5 | many | TRBV18 | NA
CASSQPGQAYNEQFF | TGTGCCAGCTCCCAACCGGGACAGGCCTACAATGAGCAGTTCTTC | TRBJ2-1 | once | TRBV18 | TRBD1
CTSSSPDRGTYEQYF | TGTACCAGCAGTTCCCCGGACAGGGGCACCTACGAGCAGTACTTC | TRBJ2-7 | NA | TRBV7-9 | TRBD1
CASSLARGTSTDTQYF | TGTGCCAGCAGTTTAGCACGGGGAACTAGCACAGATACGCAGTATTTT | TRBJ2-3 | many | TRBV12-3/TRBV12-4 | NA
CASSLTEDYYGYTF | TGTGCCAGCAGCTTGACCGAGGACTACTATGGCTACACCTTC | TRBJ1-2 | NA | TRBV7-2 | NA
CASSSSERVSYEQYF | TGTGCCAGCAGCTCCTCAGAGCGGGTCTCCTACGAGCAGTACTTC | TRBJ2-7 | NA | TRBV13 | NA
CAGSLDGDSSGDPYEQYF | TGTGCCGGCAGCTTAGATGGCGATAGTAGCGGGGACCCCTACGAACAGTACTTC | TRBJ2-7 | NA | TRBV11-2 | TRBD2
CASSVGSRQYF | TGTGCCAGCAGCGTAGGGAGTCGGCAGTACTTC | TRBJ2-7 | few | TRBV5-7 | NA
CASSEMGLAGGGSTDTQYF | TGTGCCAGCAGTGAAATGGGGCTAGCGGGAGGAGGGAGCACAGATACGCAGTATTTT | TRBJ2-3 | NA | TRBV6-1 | TRBD2
CSALVGSEAFF | TGCAGCGCCTTGGTTGGGTCAGAAGCTTTCTTT | TRBJ1-1 | NA | TRBV29-1 | NA
CASSSGTSGGYEQYF | TGTGCCAGCAGTTCCGGGACTAGCGGGGGTTACGAGCAGTACTTC | TRBJ2-7 | NA | TRBV27 | TRBD2
CSAYRRGARTEAFF | TGCAGTGCCTACAGGAGGGGCGCTAGAACTGAAGCTTTCTTT | TRBJ1-1 | NA | TRBV20-1 | NA
CASSPTSGIYEQYF | TGCGCCAGCAGCCCGACTAGCGGGATATACGAGCAGTACTTC | TRBJ2-7 | few | TRBV2 | TRBD2
CASSPPGGGGYYEQYF | TGTGCCAGCAGTCCCCCCGGGGGAGGGGGGTACTACGAGCAGTACTTC | TRBJ2-7 | NA | TRBV28 | NA